The 23 T cell receptor beta chains presented below share a single source sample, sequenced in a study of naive and memory T cell subsets. The beta constant-region primer was an equimolar mix of two oligonucleotides covering TRBC1 and TRBC2. In TCRdb, the UMI-ligation and nested PCR reads were re-called with MiXCR into one record per CDR3 protein. The sample has about 90,000 distinct CDR3 sequences; 7% to 7.5% are singletons. Sequencing was carried out using central memory CD4+ T cells from blood. These receptors came from a human donor in good health.

This clonotype was picked up a small number of times. The chain links TRBV20-1 to TRBJ2-3; 7 nucleotides align to TRBD1. Germline lookup yields CDR1 DFQATT and CDR2 SNEGSKA (reference sequence). This CDR3 contains 14 residues. V lost 5 bases and J lost 0; bases outside the gene matches: 5. DNA for the CDR3: TGCAGTGCTCCGGGACAGTTAAGCACAGATACGCAGTATTTT. Translation: CSAPGQLSTDTQYF.

This clonotype turned up a few times. The chain uses TRBV7-3 and TRBJ2-5; TRBD2 might be the D (6 bases). CDR1 is SGHTA, CDR2 FQGTGA, per germline. The CDR3 has 15 amino acids. With 5 bases removed from V and 2 bases from J, the gap between germline ends came to 15 bases. The CDR3 coding sequence is TGTGCCAGCAGCCCTAGCGTGACGGGGCAAGAGACCCAGTACTTC. Its translation is CASSPSVTGQETQYF.

The gene calls are TRBV5-6 and TRBJ1-5, with D tentatively TRBD1 (6 bases). The V gene's germline CDR1 is SGHDT and CDR2 YYEEEE. The CDR3 contains 15 residues. The V and J ends lost 2 bases and 2 bases respectively, with 11 bases between them. CDR3 bases: TGTGCCAGCAGCTTACTACAGGGCGGCAATCAGCCCCAGCATTTT. Translated, it gives CASSLLQGGNQPQHF.

This clonotype was counted between two and nine times. This rearrangement joins TRBV15 to TRBJ1-4, with D tentatively TRBD1 (5 bases). V lost 5 bases, J lost 2 bases, and 21 bases lay in between. The CDR3 contains 18 residues. In germline, CDR1 is LNHNV, CDR2 YYDKDF (reference sequence). CDR3 sequence reads: CATSGPGQGGATNEKLFF. The CDR3 coding sequence is TGTGCCACCAGCGGGCCCGGGCAGGGCGGAGCGACTAATGAAAAACTGTTTTTT.

This clonotype was detected many times. V gene TRBV5-1 combines with J gene TRBJ2-3; 14 bases align to TRBD2. The CDR3 spans 17 residues. V lost 2 bases, J lost 2 bases, and 4 bases stayed unmatched. Germline V gene data show CDR1 as SGHRS and CDR2 as YFSETQ. The CDR3 bases are TGCGCCAGCAGCTTATCGGGACTAGCGGGGGCCACAGATACGCAGTATTTT. It yields the protein CASSLSGLAGATDTQYF.

This clonotype was counted only a few times. The chain is built from TRBV28 and TRBJ2-1; the D gene is possibly TRBD2 (5 bases). Deletions cut 7 bases from V and 3 bases from J, with 19 bases between. The germline V gene has CDR1 MDHEN and CDR2 SYDVKM. The CDR3 has 16 amino acids. The CDR3 bases are TGTGCCAGCAACCCCCGTGGGGTGAGGGTCTACAATGAGCAGTTCTTC. This gives the protein CASNPRGVRVYNEQFF.

This clonotype was detected ten times or more. V is TRBV27 and J is TRBJ1-6; D may be TRBD1 (5 bases). The CDR3 sequence is 14 residues long. The V gene's germline CDR1 is MNHEY and CDR2 SMNVEV (reference sequence). The ends were cut back, 4 bases at V and 6 bases at J, with 10 bases in the middle. The CDR3 spells CASSYRDGNSPLHF. The CDR3 DNA is TGTGCCAGCAGTTACCGGGACGGTAATTCACCCCTCCACTTT.

This clonotype appeared many times. This chain joins TRBV7-2 and TRBJ2-1; D gene uncertain. The germline CDR1 and CDR2 sequences are SGHTA and FQGNSA. The CDR3 consists of 15 residues. V was clipped by 3 bases and J by 2 bases, with 11 bases between them. Here the CDR3 reads CASSFGTGPYNEQFF. CDR3 nucleotide sequence: TGTGCCAGCAGCTTTGGAACGGGCCCCTACAATGAGCAGTTCTTC.

This clonotype was observed at least ten times. V usage is TRBV5-4 and J usage is TRBJ2-7, with D perhaps being TRBD1 or TRBD2 (5 bases each). CDR1 SGHNT and CDR2 YYREEE come from the germline V gene (reference sequence). The CDR3 totals 13 residues. V shed 1 base and J shed 3 bases, with 8 bases lying between them. The CDR3 nucleotides are TGTGCCAGCAGCTTGCCTGGGGGCTACGAGCAGTACTTC. Amino acids: CASSLPGGYEQYF.

This clonotype has just a few counts. This chain connects TRBV6-1 to TRBJ2-7, with no clear D. Germline V gives CDR1 MNHNS, CDR2 SASEGT. V gave up 7 bases and J gave up 3 bases, with 16 bases separating them. There are 14 residues in the CDR3. The CDR3 nucleotides are TGTGCCAGCACCCCCGGCGGCAGACACTACGAGCAGTACTTC. It is translated as CASTPGGRHYEQYF.

J is TRBJ2-3 and V is TRBV5-1; TRBD1 aligns across 10 bases. CDR3 length equals 15 residues. Looked up from germline, CDR1 is SGHRS and CDR2 is YFSETQ. J lost 4 bases, V lost 3 bases, and 5 bases had no gene match. The CDR3 sequence is CASSSTGQGSDTQYF. For the CDR3, the DNA is TGCGCCAGCAGCTCCACGGGACAGGGGTCAGATACGCAGTATTTT.

The gene calls are TRBV7-2 and TRBJ1-2; unclear D gene. The CDR3 is 13 amino acids. Germline V gives CDR1 SGHTA, CDR2 FQGNSA. V was trimmed by 5 bases and J by 0 bases, leaving 7 bases between them. The CDR3 loop reads CASSVSSNYGYTF. The CDR3 nucleotides are TGTGCCAGCAGCGTGTCATCTAACTATGGCTACACCTTC.

This clonotype was counted many times. The CDR3 DNA reads TGTGCCAGCAGCTTACTTCAAGAGAACACTGAAGCTTTCTTT. This translates into CASSLLQENTEAFF. The chain combines TRBV7-9 with TRBJ1-1; no clear D gene. Germline V gives CDR1 SEHNR, CDR2 FQNEAQ (reference sequence). Trimming pared 2 bases from V and 1 base from J, leaving 8 bases between. CDR3 length equals 14 residues.

This chain connects TRBV28 to TRBJ2-5, with 8 nucleotides matching TRBD2. J was trimmed by 2 bases and V by 3 bases; bases with no gene match: 5. This CDR3 is 15 amino acids long. From germline, CDR1 is MDHEN and CDR2 SYDVKM. The DNA for the CDR3 is TGTGCCAGCAGTTTTGCGGGGGGTAAACAAGAGACCCAGTACTTC. Protein product: CASSFAGGKQETQYF.

This clonotype was found a few times. This chain connects TRBV7-9 to TRBJ2-3; 12 nucleotides align to TRBD2. V trimming: 5 bases; J trimming: 6 bases; junction bases outside the gene matches: 6. Germline V lookup: CDR1 SEHNR, CDR2 FQNEAQ (reference sequence). This CDR3 comprises 15 residues. This CDR3 reads CASSPQTSGGDTQYF. The CDR3 nucleotides read TGTGCCAGCAGCCCTCAGACTAGCGGGGGTGATACGCAGTATTTT.

This clonotype was observed many times. The J gene is TRBJ2-5, the V gene TRBV6-5, with D uncertain. V was cut by 2 bases and J by 0 bases, with 7 bases left in between. The length of the CDR3 is 14 residues. In germline, CDR1 is MNHEY, CDR2 SVGAGI. CDR3 nucleotides: TGTGCCAGCAGTTACGGAGTTCACCAAGAGACCCAGTACTTC. Encoded protein: CASSYGVHQETQYF.

The table lists this clonotype with a few counts. The chain joins TRBV28 to TRBJ1-2, with a tentative D call TRBD1 (6 bases). V lost 7 bases and J 3 bases, leaving 18 bases between the germline ends. The CDR3 sequence is 15 residues long. Germline lookup yields CDR1 MDHEN and CDR2 SYDVKM. Here the CDR3 reads CASTDVRGGHYGYTF. The CDR3, as DNA: TGTGCCAGCACCGATGTCAGGGGAGGGCACTATGGCTACACCTTC.

This clonotype was seen ten or more times. This chain connects TRBV6-1 to TRBJ1-1, with 9 bases aligning to TRBD1. Germline loops: CDR1 MNHNS, CDR2 SASEGT. The CDR3 sequence is 15 residues long. V shed 7 bases, J shed 3 bases, and the junction held 9 bases outside the gene matches. The CDR3: CASMSGTGSYTEAFF. In DNA form, the CDR3 reads TGTGCCAGCATGTCCGGGACAGGGTCTTACACTGAAGCTTTCTTT.

This clonotype was recorded at least ten times. V gene TRBV6-6 combines with J gene TRBJ1-6, with D perhaps TRBD1 (6 bases). V shed 11 bases and J shed 8 bases, with 22 bases lying between them. The CDR3 runs to 15 residues. Germline CDR1 MNHNY, CDR2 SVGAGI (reference sequence). The CDR3 region is CAYRSGATSDSPLHF. CDR3 sequence (DNA): TGTGCCTACAGGTCGGGGGCCACCTCGGATTCACCCCTCCACTTT.

In this sample, this clonotype turned up many times. The chain is built from TRBV20-1 and TRBJ1-5; D is possibly TRBD1 (5 bases). The germline V gene encodes CDR1 DFQATT and CDR2 SNEGSKA (reference sequence). Between the trimmed V and J ends, which lost 4 bases and 7 bases, there was a span of 14 bases. This CDR3 comprises 13 residues. The DNA for the CDR3 is TGCAGTGCTAAGGAGAGGGAGGGGCAGCCCCAGCATTTT. It codes for CSAKEREGQPQHF.

The table lists this clonotype with many counts. The rearrangement joins TRBV12-3 or TRBV12-4 to TRBJ2-3; 7 bases are shared with TRBD2. CDR3 length equals 17 residues. With V trimmed by 6 bases and J by 3 bases, 15 bases remained unmatched. CDR3 region: CASRRPLARAWTDTQYF. The CDR3 DNA reads as TGTGCCAGCAGGCGCCCACTAGCGCGCGCTTGGACAGATACGCAGTATTTT.

This clonotype was picked up many times. The V and J genes are TRBV7-2 and TRBJ2-1, with 8 bases that match TRBD2. The V gene end was trimmed by 5 bases and the J gene end by 5 bases; junction bases not matched to a gene: 11. The CDR3 sequence is 16 residues long. CDR1 is SGHTA, CDR2 FQGNSA, per germline. Here the CDR3 DNA reads TGTGCCAGCAGCCCTGGTAGCGGGAAGGGAGACAATGAGCAGTTCTTC. Its translation is CASSPGSGKGDNEQFF.

This clonotype has at least ten counts. The V call is TRBV20-1, the J call TRBJ2-7; D could derive from TRBD1 or TRBD2 (5 bases each). The V end lost 6 bases, the J end lost 5 bases, and 17 bases lay between the germline ends. The CDR3 has 13 residues. Germline CDR1 reads DFQATT; CDR2 reads SNEGSKA (reference sequence). The CDR3 region is CSASGDLGDEQYF. CDR3 bases: TGCAGTGCCTCCGGGGACCTGGGGGACGAGCAGTACTTC.